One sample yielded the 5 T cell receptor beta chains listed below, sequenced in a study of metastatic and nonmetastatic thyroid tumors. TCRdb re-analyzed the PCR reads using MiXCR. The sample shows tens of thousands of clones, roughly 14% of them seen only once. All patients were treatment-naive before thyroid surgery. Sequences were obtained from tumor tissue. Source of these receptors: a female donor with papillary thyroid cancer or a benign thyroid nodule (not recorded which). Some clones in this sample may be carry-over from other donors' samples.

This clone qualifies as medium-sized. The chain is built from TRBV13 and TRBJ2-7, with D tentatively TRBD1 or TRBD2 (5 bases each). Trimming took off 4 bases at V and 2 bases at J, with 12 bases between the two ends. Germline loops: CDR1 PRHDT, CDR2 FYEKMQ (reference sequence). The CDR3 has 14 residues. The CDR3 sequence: CASSSGDGAYEQYF. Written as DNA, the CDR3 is TGTGCCAGCAGCTCCGGGGACGGGGCCTACGAGCAGTACTTC.

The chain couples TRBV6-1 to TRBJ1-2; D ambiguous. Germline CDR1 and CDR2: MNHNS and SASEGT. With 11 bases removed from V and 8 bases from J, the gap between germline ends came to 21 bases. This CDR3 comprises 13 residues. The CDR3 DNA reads TGTGCCGGCACCAATCCGGAACAGCACGGCTACACCTTC. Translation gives CAGTNPEQHGYTF.

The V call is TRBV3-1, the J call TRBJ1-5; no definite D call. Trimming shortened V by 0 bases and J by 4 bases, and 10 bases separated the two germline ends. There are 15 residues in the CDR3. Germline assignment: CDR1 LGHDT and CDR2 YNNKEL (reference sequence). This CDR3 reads CASSQDRVGNQPQHF. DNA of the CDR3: TGTGCCAGCAGCCAAGATAGGGTTGGAAATCAGCCCCAGCATTTT.

The CDR3 DNA reads as TGTGCCAGCAGCCAGGTTTTTAGCGGAAGTCCCCACGAGCAGTACTTC. Encoded protein: CASSQVFSGSPHEQYF. V usage is TRBV4-2 and J usage is TRBJ2-7; D possibly corresponds to TRBD2 (6 bases). Germline V lookup: CDR1 LGHNA, CDR2 YNFKEQ. Trimming stripped 3 bases from V and 5 bases from J, with 20 bases between. The CDR3 is 16 amino acids.

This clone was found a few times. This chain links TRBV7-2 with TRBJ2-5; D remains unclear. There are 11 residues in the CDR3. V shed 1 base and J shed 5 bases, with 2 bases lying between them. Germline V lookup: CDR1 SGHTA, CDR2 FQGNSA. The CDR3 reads CASSLVETQYF. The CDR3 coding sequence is TGTGCCAGCAGCTTAGTCGAGACCCAGTACTTC.